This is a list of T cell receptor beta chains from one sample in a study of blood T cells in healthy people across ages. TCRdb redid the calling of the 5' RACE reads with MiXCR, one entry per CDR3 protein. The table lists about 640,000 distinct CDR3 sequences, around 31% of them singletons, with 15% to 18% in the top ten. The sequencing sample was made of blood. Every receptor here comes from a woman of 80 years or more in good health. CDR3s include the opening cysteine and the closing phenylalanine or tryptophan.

CDR3 protein: CASSPGQGITDTQYF
V gene: TRBV18

CDR3 protein: CASSPGGLEETQYF
V gene: TRBV7-2

CDR3 protein: CASSFGLAARSRTQYF
V gene: TRBV5-1

CDR3 protein: CASSLSGLAREAFF
V gene: TRBV27

CDR3 protein: CSVAPDPSYEQYF
V gene: TRBV29-1

CDR3 protein: CSASGDGTGVETQYF
V gene: TRBV20-1

CDR3 protein: CASSVDLGGQPQHF
V gene: TRBV5-1

CDR3 protein: CASSLDRGTHYGYTF
V gene: TRBV5-5

CDR3 protein: CASSLQTILQQFF
V gene: TRBV12-3/TRBV12-4

CDR3 protein: CASSPRLVSNYEQYF
V gene: TRBV7-2

CDR3 protein: CASSPAGWGNTIYF
V gene: TRBV7-2

CDR3 protein: CSASVPGVYEQYF
V gene: TRBV20-1

CDR3 protein: CASSPWTGGTDTQYF
V gene: TRBV18

CDR3 protein: CASSPSTGLSNQPQHF
V gene: TRBV28

CDR3 protein: CSARGQVDYGYTF
V gene: TRBV20-1

CDR3 protein: CATSRSLTQGAGELFF
V gene: TRBV15

CDR3 protein: CAWSHRSSGANVLTF
V gene: TRBV30

CDR3 protein: CASGGGSTDTQYF
V gene: TRBV5-1

CDR3 protein: CARDPGTAYEQYF
V gene: TRBV27

CDR3 protein: CASSLDRINTEAFF
V gene: TRBV5-1

CDR3 protein: CASSLGNPSNQPQHF
V gene: TRBV5-1

CDR3 protein: CASRSYTDTQYF
V gene: TRBV2

CDR3 protein: CASSSTSGVGNEQFF
V gene: TRBV12-3/TRBV12-4

CDR3 protein: CATSDAGTGERDTQYF
V gene: TRBV24-1

CDR3 protein: CASSSPSIETQYF
V gene: TRBV7-2

CDR3 protein: CSAGDRDYEQYF
V gene: TRBV20-1

CDR3 protein: CASSPQGGNTYEQYF
V gene: TRBV7-9

CDR3 protein: CASSGDSEITEAFF
V gene: TRBV5-1

CDR3 protein: CASSLEQRVSRGNTEAFF
V gene: TRBV7-2

CDR3 protein: CASSRTSSLGQYF
V gene: TRBV5-1

CDR3 protein: CASSQAPSGGPYNGQFF
V gene: TRBV4-3

CDR3 protein: CASSPVGGGVAQHF
V gene: TRBV7-2